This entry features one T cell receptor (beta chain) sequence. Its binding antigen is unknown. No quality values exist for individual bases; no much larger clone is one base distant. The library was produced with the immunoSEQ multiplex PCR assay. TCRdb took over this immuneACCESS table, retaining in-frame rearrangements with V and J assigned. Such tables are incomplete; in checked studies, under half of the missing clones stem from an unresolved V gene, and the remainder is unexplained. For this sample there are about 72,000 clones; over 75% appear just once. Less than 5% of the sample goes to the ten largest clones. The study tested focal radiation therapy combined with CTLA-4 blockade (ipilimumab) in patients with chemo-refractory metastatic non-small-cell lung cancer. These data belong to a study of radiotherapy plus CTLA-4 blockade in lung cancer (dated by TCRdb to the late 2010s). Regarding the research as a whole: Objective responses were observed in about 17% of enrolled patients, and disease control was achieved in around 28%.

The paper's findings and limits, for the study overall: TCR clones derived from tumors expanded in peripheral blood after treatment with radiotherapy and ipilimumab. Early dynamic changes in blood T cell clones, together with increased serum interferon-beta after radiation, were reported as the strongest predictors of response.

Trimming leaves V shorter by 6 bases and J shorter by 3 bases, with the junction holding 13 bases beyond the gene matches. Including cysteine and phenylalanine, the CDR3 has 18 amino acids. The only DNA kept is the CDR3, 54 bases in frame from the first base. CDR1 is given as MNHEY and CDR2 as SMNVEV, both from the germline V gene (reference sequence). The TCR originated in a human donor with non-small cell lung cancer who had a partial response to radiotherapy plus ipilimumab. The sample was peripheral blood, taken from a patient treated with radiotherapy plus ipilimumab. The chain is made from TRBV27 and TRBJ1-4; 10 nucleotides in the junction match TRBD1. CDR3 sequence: CASRPRGQGLVANEKLFF. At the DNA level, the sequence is TGTGCCAGCAGACCACGGGGACAGGGGTTGGTAGCTAATGAAAAACTGTTTTTT.